A single sample gave rise to the 21 T cell receptor beta chains below, sequenced in a study of identical twins. A single record per CDR3 protein comes from TCRdb applying MiXCR to the 5' RACE reads. This sample has roughly 200,000 distinct CDR3 sequences, with 6.5% to 8.5% found just once. These data also formed part of another study, on yellow fever vaccine responses in identical twins.

Sequencing was carried out using memory (CD45RO+) T cells sorted from blood. The receptors originated from a woman under 30 in good health.

This clonotype occurred many times. This chain joins TRBV7-9 and TRBJ2-1; D tentatively fits TRBD1 or TRBD2 (6 bases each). Trimming pared 4 bases from V and 9 bases from J, leaving 13 bases between. The CDR3 contains 13 residues. Germline V gene sequence: CDR1 SEHNR, CDR2 FQNEAQ (reference sequence). This CDR3 reads CASSYLGGGEQFF. In DNA, the CDR3 is TGTGCCAGCAGCTACTTGGGGGGCGGTGAGCAGTTCTTC.

This clonotype was picked up many times. The chain carries TRBV29-1 and TRBJ1-1; weak D call: TRBD1 (6 bases). V lost 2 bases and J 0 bases, leaving 13 bases between the germline ends. The CDR3 covers 15 residues. Germline V gives CDR1 SQVTM, CDR2 ANQGSEA. CDR3 sequence (DNA): TGCAGCGTTGAAAGGGGCCAGGGGATGAACACTGAAGCTTTCTTT. Its protein is CSVERGQGMNTEAFF.

The chain is built from TRBV7-9 and TRBJ2-3, with 11 bases identical to TRBD2. This CDR3 region has 17 residues. Losses at the gene ends were 6 bases for V and 8 bases for J; bases not matched to a gene: 16. Germline V gene lookup returns CDR1 SEHNR and CDR2 FQNEAQ (reference sequence). The DNA for the CDR3 is TGTGCCAGCAGATCCGCCCCTAGCGGGGGGCCGCACGGTACGCAGTATTTT. Amino acids: CASRSAPSGGPHGTQYF.

The CDR3 coding sequence is TGTGCCAGCAGCTTAGGGGGTGACGCAAACATTCAGTACTTC. Protein sequence: CASSLGGDANIQYF. V and J are TRBV7-2 and TRBJ2-4; D gene unclear. Germline lookup yields CDR1 SGHTA and CDR2 FQGNSA. V lost 1 base to trimming and J lost 6 bases, with 10 bases between them. The CDR3 has 14 amino acids.

The chain carries TRBV9 and TRBJ2-3; 7 bases agree with TRBD2. After removal of 3 bases from V and 5 bases from J, the junction contained 9 bases not matched to a gene. Germline V gives CDR1 SGDLS, CDR2 YYNGEE. The CDR3 contains 15 residues. CDR3 bases: TGTGCCAGCAGCGAGAGGGCCCTAGCGGTAGATACGCAGTATTTT. As protein: CASSERALAVDTQYF.

The V gene is TRBV23-1, the J gene TRBJ1-4; TRBD1 agrees at 8 bases. Being an ORF, TRBV23-1 has a function that is uncertain. The CDR3 has 18 amino acids. J gave up 5 bases and V 3 bases, and 14 bases lay outside the gene matches. The CDR3 loop is CASSQPRTGLRRNEKLFF. DNA for the CDR3: TGCGCCAGCAGTCAGCCCCGGACAGGGCTCCGACGAAATGAAAAACTGTTTTTT.

This clonotype was seen more than once but under ten times. The J gene is TRBJ2-1, the V gene TRBV3-1; 7 bases line up with TRBD2. The germline V gene encodes CDR1 LGHDT and CDR2 YNNKEL (reference sequence). CDR3 length: 15 residues. J lost 0 bases, V lost 4 bases, and 3 bases had no gene match. CDR3 loop: CASSPASGSYNEQFF. DNA for the CDR3: TGTGCCAGCAGCCCGGCTAGCGGCTCCTACAATGAGCAGTTCTTC.

The table lists this clonotype with a few counts. This chain uses TRBV7-8 with TRBJ2-1; 15 bases match TRBD2. The germline gives CDR1 SGHVS, CDR2 FQNEAQ. This CDR3 region has 19 residues. Unmatched junction bases numbered 9, after V lost 5 bases and J lost 1 base. The CDR3 DNA reads TGTGCCAGCAGCGGACGAAGGACTAGCGGGGGGGCTTCCTACAATGAGCAGTTCTTC. It is translated as CASSGRRTSGGASYNEQFF.

The chain employs TRBV9 and TRBJ1-3; tentative D call: TRBD1 (5 bases). Germline V lookup: CDR1 SGDLS, CDR2 YYNGEE. Between the trimmed V and J ends, which lost 0 bases and 0 bases, there was a span of 7 bases. This CDR3 region has 15 residues. DNA for the CDR3: TGTGCCAGCAGCGTAGACAGGAACTCTGGAAACACCATATATTTT. It yields the protein CASSVDRNSGNTIYF. The full variable domain, in which reference TRBV9 and TRBJ1-3 provide the parts outside the CDR3, is DSGVTQTPKHLITATGQRVTLRCSPRSGDLSVYWYQQSLDQGLQFLIQYYNGEERAKGNILERFSAQQFPDLHSELNLSSLELGDSALYFCASSVDRNSGNTIYFGEGSWLTVV.

The V and J genes are TRBV3-1 and TRBJ2-7, with unresolved D. With 1 base removed from V and 6 bases from J, the gap between germline ends came to 10 bases. Germline CDR1 and CDR2: LGHDT and YNNKEL (reference sequence). This CDR3 is 13 amino acids long. The CDR3 DNA follows: TGTGCCAGCAGCCAAGGGTTATCGGGCGAGCAGTACTTC. This gives the protein CASSQGLSGEQYF.

The chain combines TRBV3-1 with TRBJ1-5; no definite D call. CDR3 length: 14 residues. V shed 3 bases and J shed 6 bases, with 12 bases lying between them. CDR1 and CDR2 (germline): LGHDT, YNNKEL (reference sequence). The CDR3 bases are TGTGCCAGCAGCCACTCCGGTAACGGTCAGCCCCAGCATTTT. Amino acid sequence: CASSHSGNGQPQHF. Combining the CDR3 with reference TRBV3-1 and TRBJ1-5 gives the whole variable domain DTAVSQTPKYLVTQMGNDKSIKCEQNLGHDTMYWYKQDSKKFLKIMFSYNNKELIINETVPNRFSPKSPDKAHLNLHINSLELGDSAVYFCASSHSGNGQPQHFGDGTRLSIL.

This clonotype has a handful of counts. The J gene is TRBJ2-3, the V gene TRBV2; 10 bases align to TRBD1. From germline, CDR1 is SNHLY and CDR2 FYNNEI. V shed 6 bases and J 2 bases; nucleotides not matched to a gene: 5. This CDR3 spans 15 amino acids. In nucleotides, the CDR3 is TGTGCCAGCAGGGGAGGACAGGGGGACACAGATACGCAGTATTTT. Translated, it gives CASRGGQGDTDTQYF.

The V and J genes are TRBV5-1 and TRBJ2-7; no clear D. The CDR3 is 13 amino acids. CDR1 and CDR2 from the germline V gene are SGHRS and YFSETQ. The V and J ends lost 4 bases and 3 bases respectively, with 11 bases between them. The CDR3 sequence: CASSATVGYEQYF. The CDR3 nucleotides are TGCGCCAGCAGCGCTACAGTGGGCTACGAGCAGTACTTC.

The table lists this clonotype with many counts. The V gene is TRBV29-1, the J gene TRBJ2-2; no clear D gene. The CDR3 has 12 residues. The V end was cut by 3 bases, the J end by 7 bases, with 9 bases between. Germline V gene sequence: CDR1 SQVTM, CDR2 ANQGSEA. The CDR3 nucleotides are TGCAGCGTTGATCCCGAGGACGGGGAGCTGTTTTTT. Its translation is CSVDPEDGELFF.

This clonotype was observed a few times. This chain connects TRBV2 to TRBJ2-7; D gene ambiguous. Trimming shortened V by 2 bases and J by 0 bases, and 2 bases separated the two germline ends. Germline lookup yields CDR1 SNHLY and CDR2 FYNNEI. The CDR3 is made up of 12 amino acids. The CDR3 reads CASSEFSYEQYF. CDR3 DNA sequence: TGTGCCAGCAGTGAATTCTCCTACGAGCAGTACTTC.

This clonotype appeared many times. The chain employs TRBV7-2 and TRBJ2-4; TRBD2 matches 14 bases. V shed 8 bases and J 3 bases; nucleotides not matched to a gene: 6. Germline CDR1 and CDR2: SGHTA and FQGNSA. The CDR3 extends over 16 amino acids. The CDR3 nucleotides read TGTGCCAGCGGGACTAGCGGGAGCGTCCTCAAAAACATTCAGTACTTC. Protein product: CASGTSGSVLKNIQYF.

This chain joins TRBV10-1 and TRBJ1-1; 7 bases fit TRBD1. V lost 6 bases, J lost 6 bases, and 7 bases stayed unmatched. Per germline, CDR1 WNHNN and CDR2 SYGVQD (reference sequence). This CDR3 has 13 residues. CDR3 nucleotides: TGCGCCAGCAGCACGACAGGGCTCTCTGAAGCTTTCTTT. This translates into CASSTTGLSEAFF.

The chain has TRBV3-1 and TRBJ2-7, with 12 positions matching TRBD2. Germline CDR1 reads LGHDT; CDR2 reads YNNKEL (reference sequence). Trimming cost V 5 bases and J 7 bases; bases outside gene matches: 6. This CDR3 contains 14 residues. The CDR3 DNA follows: TGTGCCAGCAGCACCTCGGGACTAGCGGGTGAGCAGTACTTC. This codes for CASSTSGLAGEQYF.

This clonotype was detected ten times or more. The chain is built from TRBV29-1 and TRBJ2-1, with 7 bases aligning to TRBD1. This CDR3 comprises 14 residues. The germline V gene has CDR1 SQVTM and CDR2 ANQGSEA. V shed 7 bases, J shed 1 base, and the junction held 7 bases outside the gene matches. CDR3 protein: CSDLGTDSYNEQFF. CDR3 nucleotides: TGCAGCGATCTTGGGACAGATTCCTACAATGAGCAGTTCTTC.

This clonotype was seen more than once but under ten times. This CDR3 is CASSPARRGDSDTQYF. The CDR3 region has the DNA TGTGCCAGCTCACCGGCGCGACGGGGTGATTCAGATACGCAGTATTTT. The V and J genes are TRBV18 and TRBJ2-3; tentatively, D is TRBD2 (5 bases). The CDR3 has 16 amino acids. Trimming left V 3 bases short and J 4 bases short, with 17 bases between. CDR1 KGHSH and CDR2 LQKENI come from the germline V gene. Variable domain in full (rest from reference TRBV18 and TRBJ2-3): NAGVMQNPRHLVRRRGQEARLRCSPMKGHSHVYWYRQLPEEGLKFMVYLQKENIIDESGMPKERFSAEFPKEGPSILRIQQVVRGDSAAYFCASSPARRGDSDTQYFGPGTRLTVL.

Ten or more counts support this clonotype. The rearrangement joins TRBV7-2 to TRBJ2-7, with no clear D. The germline CDR1 and CDR2 sequences are SGHTA and FQGNSA. This CDR3 has 13 residues. V was trimmed by 4 bases and J by 2 bases, leaving 9 bases between them. CDR3 bases: TGTGCCAGCAGCTCCCTACCAACCTACGAGCAGTACTTC. Protein sequence: CASSSLPTYEQYF.